A selection of T cell receptor beta chains follows, all from one sample in a study of Ad26.COV2.S vaccination and SARS-CoV-2 variants. Method: immunoSEQ multiplex PCR; TCRdb's copy keeps in-frame clones and lacks some. This sample carries nearly 400,000 clones, about 88% of them seen once, and the ten largest clones take about 2%. Material: peripheral blood, obtained in a trial of Ad26.COV2.S vaccine versus placebo. Receptors were obtained from a person between 18 and 60 years old who received the Ad26.COV2.S COVID-19 vaccine or a placebo. CDR3s include the opening cysteine and the closing phenylalanine or tryptophan. The D gene is left open where the match is weak. The size entry is marked missing in some rows and otherwise reads once, few, many or a size class.

TRBV2	TRBJ1-2	.	.	15	CASSSLGARLYGYTF	TGTGCCAGCAGTTCCTTAGGGGCCCGCCTCTATGGCTACACCTTC
TRBV12-5	TRBJ2-1	TRBD2	.	16	CASGLPPGLAINEQFF	TGTGCTAGTGGTTTGCCGCCGGGACTAGCTATTAATGAGCAGTTCTTC
TRBV5-1	TRBJ2-3	TRBD1	.	15	CASSQGVRSTDTQYF	TGCGCCAGCAGCCAGGGGGTTCGCAGCACAGATACGCAGTATTTT
TRBV30	TRBJ1-1	.	.	13	CAWSVQQQSQAFF	TGTGCCTGGAGTGTACAACAACAGTCTCAAGCTTTCTTT
TRBV6-6	TRBJ1-1	TRBD1	.	17	CASRRLPDRGWATEAFF	TGTGCCAGCAGACGACTCCCCGACAGGGGGTGGGCCACTGAAGCTTTCTTT
TRBV11-1	TRBJ2-1	TRBD2	.	15	CASSSDRLAVNEQFF	TGTGCCAGCAGCTCAGACCGACTAGCGGTAAATGAGCAGTTCTTC
TRBV6-6	TRBJ2-7	.	.	14	CASSHMGRAYEQYF	TGTGCCAGCAGCCATATGGGACGGGCCTACGAGCAGTACTTC
TRBV5-4	TRBJ2-3	TRBD2	.	14	CASSRLAGADTQYF	TGTGCCAGCAGCCGACTAGCGGGAGCCGATACGCAGTATTTT
TRBV6-5	TRBJ2-7	TRBD2	.	16	CASSYQIKTRAGEQYF	TGTGCCAGCAGTTACCAGATTAAGACTAGAGCGGGAGAGCAGTACTTC
TRBV19	TRBJ2-1	.	.	13	CASLESLHNEQFF	TGTGCCAGCCTCGAGAGCTTACACAATGAGCAGTTCTTC
TRBV2	TRBJ2-2	TRBD2	.	14	CASVPGLRTGELFF	TGTGCCAGCGTTCCGGGACTACGGACCGGGGAGCTGTTTTTT
TRBV4-1	TRBJ1-5	.	.	14	CASSREETNQPQHF	TGCGCCAGCAGCCGAGAAGAGACCAATCAGCCCCAGCATTTT
TRBV19	TRBJ1-4	TRBD1	.	15	CASSLQGAMGEKLFF	TGTGCCAGTAGTCTACAGGGGGCGATGGGTGAAAAACTGTTTTTT
TRBV7-6	TRBJ2-1	.	.	16	CASSLVAGSSYNEQFF	TGTGCCAGCAGCTTAGTCGCAGGGAGCTCCTACAATGAGCAGTTCTTC
TRBV5-5	TRBJ2-2	.	.	15	CASSPTGSNTGELFF	TGTGCCAGCAGCCCGACGGGTTCCAACACCGGGGAGCTGTTTTTT
TRBV11-2	TRBJ2-2	.	once	16	CASSLDLGMVTGELFF	TGTGCCAGCAGCTTAGATCTCGGGATGGTCACCGGGGAGCTGTTTTTT
TRBV4-3	TRBJ2-1	TRBD1	.	14	CASSRDSTYNEQFF	TGCGCCAGCAGCCGGGACAGTACCTACAATGAGCAGTTCTTC
TRBV7-8	TRBJ1-1	TRBD1	.	15	CASSLRGRVDTEAFF	TGTGCCAGCAGCTTAAGGGGGCGCGTGGACACTGAAGCTTTCTTT
TRBV12-3/TRBV12-4	TRBJ1-5	.	.	12	CASSFTDQPQHF	TGTGCCAGCAGTTTCACGGATCAGCCCCAGCATTTT
TRBV3-1/TRBV3-2	TRBJ1-3	.	.	17	CASAAPRGRPSGNTIYF	TGTGCCAGCGCCGCACCCAGGGGCCGCCCCTCTGGAAACACCATATATTTT
TRBV6-6	TRBJ2-7	TRBD1	.	14	CASRRGQGLHEQYF	TGTGCCAGCAGAAGGGGACAGGGGCTTCACGAGCAGTACTTC
TRBV10-3	TRBJ1-1	.	.	13	CASRAGGGTEAFF	TGTGCCTCACGCGCGGGGGGGGGCACTGAAGCTTTCTTT
TRBV30	TRBJ2-3	.	.	12	CAWTPGEDTQYF	TGTGCCTGGACGCCCGGGGAAGATACGCAGTATTTT
TRBV7-9	TRBJ2-7	.	once	15	CASTRDSASSYEQYF	TGTGCCAGCACCAGGGACTCCGCGAGCTCCTACGAGCAGTACTTC
TRBV9	TRBJ2-7	TRBD1	.	14	CASSSGTGGYEQYF	TGTGCCAGCAGCTCCGGGACAGGGGGGTACGAGCAGTACTTC
TRBV10-3	TRBJ2-3	TRBD1	.	17	CAISGAGGTGGTDTQYF	TGTGCCATCAGTGGAGCGGGTGGGACAGGGGGCACAGATACGCAGTATTTT
TRBV5-4	TRBJ2-1	.	.	15	CASSIGGVNYNEQFF	TGTGCCAGCAGCATCGGGGGCGTCAACTACAATGAGCAGTTCTTC
TRBV28	TRBJ1-2	.	.	16	CASSLLRGGGRYGYTF	TGTGCCAGCAGTTTATTGCGGGGTGGGGGGCGCTATGGCTACACCTTC
TRBV29-1	TRBJ2-7	.	.	17	CSVVGGPLQGSSYEQYF	TGCAGCGTTGTGGGGGGGCCACTTCAGGGGAGCTCCTACGAGCAGTACTTC
TRBV7-9	TRBJ1-1	.	.	13	CASSFSRTTEAFF	TGTGCCAGCAGCTTCTCCAGAACCACTGAAGCTTTCTTT
TRBV7-2	TRBJ2-7	TRBD2	once	19	CASSLVLLQREGPRSEQYF	TGTGCCAGCAGCTTAGTCCTTCTCCAGCGGGAGGGGCCCCGGTCCGAGCAGTACTTC
TRBV11-2	TRBJ2-2	TRBD2	.	16	CASSPGTSGVTGELFF	TGTGCCAGCAGCCCTGGGACTAGTGGGGTTACCGGGGAGCTGTTTTTT
TRBV6-2/TRBV6-3	TRBJ2-1	TRBD2	.	20	CASSYTTSGKEKGSYNEQFF	TGTGCCAGCAGTTACACTACTAGCGGGAAAGAAAAAGGCTCCTACAATGAGCAGTTCTTC
TRBV6-2/TRBV6-3	TRBJ2-7	TRBD2	.	16	CASSLGLAGANNEQYF	TGTGCCAGCAGTCTGGGACTAGCGGGAGCTAACAACGAGCAGTACTTC
TRBV30	TRBJ1-2	TRBD1	.	16	CAWSEPGTEKHYGYTF	TGTGCCTGGAGTGAGCCCGGGACAGAGAAACACTATGGCTACACCTTC
TRBV6-5	TRBJ1-2	.	.	13	CASKLGGGYGYTF	TGTGCCAGCAAACTGGGGGGTGGCTATGGCTACACCTTC
TRBV5-6	TRBJ1-2	.	many	14	CASSSGINNYGYTF	TGTGCCAGCAGCTCAGGGATAAATAACTATGGCTACACCTTC
TRBV23-1	TRBJ2-7	.	few	18	CASSQSVRAGLKNSEQYF	TGCGCCAGCAGTCAATCGGTTCGGGCTGGCCTCAAAAACAGCGAGCAGTACTTC
TRBV28	TRBJ1-3	TRBD1	.	15	CASSLGQGAGNTIYF	TGTGCCAGCAGTTTAGGACAGGGTGCGGGAAACACCATATATTTT
TRBV19	TRBJ1-6	.	.	15	CASSRGAAYNSPLHF	TGTGCCAGTAGTCGCGGGGCTGCCTATAATTCACCCCTCCACTTT
TRBV28	TRBJ2-5	.	.	17	CASSLLGGGAMKETQYF	TGTGCCAGCAGTTTATTAGGGGGGGGCGCAATGAAAGAGACCCAGTACTTC